The entry below describes one TCR beta chain. This sample is part of a study of technical replicates of blood from a few donors. Produced via immunoSEQ multiplex PCR; TCRdb's table is partial and in-frame only. The sample has 75,000 to 85,000 clones; nearly 97% are singletons. The source material was T cells isolated from PBMCs. The TCR comes from a human donor in good health.

CDR3 sequence reads: CASSPAQGRNEKLFF. The DNA for the CDR3 is TGTGCCAGCTCACCAGCACAGGGGCGAAATGAAAAACTGTTTTTT. V usage is TRBV18 and J usage is TRBJ1-4, with 7 bases aligning to TRBD1. The CDR3 has 15 amino acids. CDR1 and CDR2 from the germline V gene are KGHSH and LQKENI. V lost 2 bases, J lost 5 bases, and 5 bases stayed unmatched.